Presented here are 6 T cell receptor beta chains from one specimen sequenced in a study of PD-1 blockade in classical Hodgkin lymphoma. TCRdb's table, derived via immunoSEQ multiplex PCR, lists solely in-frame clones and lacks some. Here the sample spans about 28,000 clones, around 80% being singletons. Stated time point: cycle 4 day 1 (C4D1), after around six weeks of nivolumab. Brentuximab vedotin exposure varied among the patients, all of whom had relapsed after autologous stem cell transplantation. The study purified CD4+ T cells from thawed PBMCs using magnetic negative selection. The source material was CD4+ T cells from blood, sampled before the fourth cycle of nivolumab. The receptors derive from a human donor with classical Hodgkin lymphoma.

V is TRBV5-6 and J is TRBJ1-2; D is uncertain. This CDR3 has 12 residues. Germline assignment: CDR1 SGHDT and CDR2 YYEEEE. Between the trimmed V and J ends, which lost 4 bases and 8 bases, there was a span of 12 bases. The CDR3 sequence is CASSLVRMGYTF. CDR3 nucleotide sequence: TGTGCCAGCAGCCTGGTCCGGATGGGCTACACCTTC.

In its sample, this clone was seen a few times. This CDR3 is CASSLAITSGGITDTQYF. The CDR3 DNA reads TGTGCCAGCAGCTTAGCGATAACTAGCGGGGGGATCACAGATACGCAGTATTTT. The chain recombines TRBV7-2 with TRBJ2-3; the match to TRBD2 covers 12 bases. Trimming cost V 0 bases and J 2 bases; bases outside gene matches: 6. Germline CDR1 SGHTA, CDR2 FQGNSA. This CDR3 region has 18 residues.

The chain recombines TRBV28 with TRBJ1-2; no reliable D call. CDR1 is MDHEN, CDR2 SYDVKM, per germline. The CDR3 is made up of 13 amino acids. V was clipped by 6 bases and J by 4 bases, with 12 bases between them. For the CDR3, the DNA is TGTGCCAGCAGAGACGAGGCCCTCTATGGCTACACCTTC. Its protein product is CASRDEALYGYTF.

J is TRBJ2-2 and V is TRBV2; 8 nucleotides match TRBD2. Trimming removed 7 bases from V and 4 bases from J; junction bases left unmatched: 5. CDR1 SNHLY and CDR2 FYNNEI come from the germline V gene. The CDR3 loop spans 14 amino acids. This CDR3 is CASTRGGPTGELFF. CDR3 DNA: TGTGCCAGCACACGGGGGGGGCCCACCGGGGAGCTGTTTTTT.

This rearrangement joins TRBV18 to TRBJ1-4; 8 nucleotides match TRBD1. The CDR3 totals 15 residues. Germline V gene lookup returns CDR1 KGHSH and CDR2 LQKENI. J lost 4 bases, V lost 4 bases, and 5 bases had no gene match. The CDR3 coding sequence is TGTGCCAGCTCACAACCGGGACAGGATAATGAAAAACTGTTTTTT. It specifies CASSQPGQDNEKLFF.

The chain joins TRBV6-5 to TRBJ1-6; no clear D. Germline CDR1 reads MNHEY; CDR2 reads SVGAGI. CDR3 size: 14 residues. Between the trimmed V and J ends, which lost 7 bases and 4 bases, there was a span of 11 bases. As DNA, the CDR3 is TGTGCCAGCACGCTGGGGATATATAATTCACCCCTCCACTTT. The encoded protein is CASTLGIYNSPLHF.